These 24 T cell receptor beta chains originate from one sample sequenced in a study of CD4 and CD8 cells across lung adenocarcinoma regions. TCRdb fed the PCR reads into MiXCR, producing one record per CDR3 protein. The sample lists about 19,000 distinct CDR3 sequences, around 46% occurring once. Material: CD4+ T cells from the margin of a lung tumor. These receptors were obtained from a male donor with lung adenocarcinoma. The CD4 and CD8 labels of this study may be unreliable.

This clonotype was detected ten times or more. The chain links TRBV15 to TRBJ2-1; the match to TRBD1 covers 9 bases. CDR1 is LNHNV and CDR2 is YYDKDF in the germline V gene (reference sequence). The CDR3 runs to 15 residues. The junction had 8 bases not matched to a gene; V was cut back by 8 bases and J by 3 bases. The CDR3 loop reads CATRQADRGYNEQFF. Here the CDR3 DNA reads TGTGCCACCCGGCAGGCGGACAGGGGCTACAATGAGCAGTTCTTC.

The CDR3 DNA is TGTGCCAGCAGCCAGGTTCTCTGGGCCAAAAATATGCAGTACTTC. This translates into CASSQVLWAKNMQYF. The rearrangement joins TRBV14 to TRBJ2-3; no clear D. The assigned J gene may be wrong: the sequence end matches TRBJ2-7 better. Germline V lookup: CDR1 SGHDN, CDR2 FVKESK. CDR3 length: 15 amino acids.

The chain links TRBV20-1 to TRBJ2-3, with TRBD2 identical over 9 bases. After removal of 6 bases from V and 6 bases from J, the junction contained 13 bases not matched to a gene. The CDR3 extends over 15 amino acids. The V gene's germline CDR1 is DFQATT and CDR2 SNEGSKA (reference sequence). The DNA for the CDR3 is TGCAGTGCCACCCCGACTAGCGGAAGAGGGGATACGCAGTATTTT. This codes for CSATPTSGRGDTQYF.

Notes on this clonotype: The junction departs from germline at one end; a sequencing error may be responsible. This sequence joins TRBV27 and TRBJ2-5, with 8 nucleotides matching TRBD2. The CDR3 extends over 16 amino acids. Germline CDR1 is MNHEY and CDR2 is SMNVEV (reference sequence). The DNA of the CDR3 is TGTGCTAGCGGGGTAATCGGGGCCCGTGACCCAGATACCCAGTACTTT. Translating gives CASGVIGARDPDTQYF.

This clonotype was found many times. The rearrangement links TRBV6-1 to TRBJ2-2; weak D call: TRBD2 (6 bases). V dropped 6 bases and J dropped 2 bases, with 7 bases sitting between them. Germline V gene sequence: CDR1 MNHNS, CDR2 SASEGT. The CDR3 is 13 residues long. The CDR3 here is CASRLANTGELFF. CDR3 sequence (DNA): TGTGCCAGCAGACTAGCCAACACCGGGGAGCTGTTTTTT.

CDR3: CASSVGGRDQAIQYF. The CDR3 DNA is TGTGCCAGCAGTGTCGGGGGCCGTGACCAAGCCATCCAGTACTTC. The J gene is TRBJ2-5, the V gene TRBV25-1; tentatively, D is TRBD1 or TRBD2 (6 bases each). CDR1 is MGHDK, CDR2 SYGVNS, per germline. CDR3 size: 15 residues. Trimming stripped 4 bases from V and 10 bases from J, with 22 bases between. The complete variable domain, with remaining parts taken from reference TRBV25-1 and TRBJ2-5, reads EADIYQTPRYLVIGTGKKITLECSQTMGHDKMYWYQQDPGMELHLIHYSYGVNSTEKGDLSSESTVSRIRTEHFPLTLESARPSHTSQYLCASSVGGRDQAIQYFGPGTRLLVL.

This clonotype was seen a handful of times. V usage is TRBV11-1 and J usage is TRBJ2-5; D may be TRBD2 (6 bases). Germline V lookup: CDR1 SGHAT, CDR2 FQDESV (reference sequence). The CDR3 extends over 15 amino acids. Trimming shortened V by 0 bases and J by 10 bases, and 18 bases separated the two germline ends. This chain's CDR3 is CASSLAAGLPGGQYF. DNA of the CDR3: TGTGCCAGCAGCTTAGCGGCGGGCCTCCCCGGGGGCCAGTACTTC.

This clonotype was recorded a few times. The CDR3 region is CARPGYNEQFF. The DNA of the CDR3 is TGTGCCAGGCCTGGATACAATGAGCAGTTCTTC. This chain uses TRBV7-3 with TRBJ2-1; D ambiguous. V was cut by 9 bases and J by 4 bases, with 7 bases left in between. CDR1 is SGHTA and CDR2 is FQGTGA in the germline V gene. This CDR3 contains 11 residues.

This chain joins TRBV27 and TRBJ2-3, with 7 positions matching TRBD1. Judging by the DNA end, TRBJ2-7 fits better; the J call may be wrong. The CDR3 is 16 residues long. The germline CDR1 and CDR2 sequences are MNHEY and SMNVEV (reference sequence). As DNA, the CDR3 is TGTGCCAGCAGTTTAGTCGGGACAGCCCTCACAAACACGCAGTACTTC. Its protein product is CASSLVGTALTNTQYF.

The CDR3 sequence is CASRKGGTQYF. CDR3 DNA: TGTGCCAGCAGAAAGGGGGGTACGCAGTATTTT. V gene TRBV6-1 combines with J gene TRBJ2-1, with D possibly called TRBD1 or TRBD2 (6 bases each). The last part of the DNA fits TRBJ2-3 better; the J call may be wrong. The germline CDR1 and CDR2 sequences are MNHNS and SASEGT. The CDR3 has 11 residues.

Note on this clonotype: One end of the junction does not line up with germline, which may come from a read error. The rearrangement joins TRBV7-9 to TRBJ2-1, with a possible D match to TRBD2 (6 bases). Germline V gene lookup returns CDR1 SEHNR and CDR2 FQNEAQ (reference sequence). The CDR3 is 13 residues long. The CDR3 nucleotides are TGTTCCAGCAGCTTAGGAGGGGTCAATGAGCAGTTCTTC. Residues: CSSSLGGVNEQFF.

By share of the sample, this clonotype is medium-sized. V usage is TRBV6-1 and J usage is TRBJ2-1, with unresolved D. This CDR3 comprises 13 residues. Germline-derived CDR1 and CDR2 are MNHNS and SASEGT. The V gene lost 4 bases and the J gene lost 8 bases, with 12 bases spanning the gap. CDR3 nucleotides: TGTGCCAGCAGTGCTCTGTTAGGTCATGAGCAGTTCTTC. Translating it yields CASSALLGHEQFF.

The CDR3 region has the DNA TGTGCCAGCAGCCAAAAGATGACCGCGGGACTAGACTACAATGAGCAGTTCTTC. It codes for CASSQKMTAGLDYNEQFF. The chain carries TRBV4-2 and TRBJ2-1; the match to TRBD2 covers 8 bases. V lost 2 bases and J lost 3; bases outside the gene matches: 12. There are 18 residues in the CDR3. Germline CDR1 is LGHNA and CDR2 is YNFKEQ.

This clonotype ranks as medium-sized (0.01 to 0.1%). The rearrangement links TRBV6-4 to TRBJ2-5, with 9 bases fitting TRBD2. Trimming took 5 bases from V and 1 from J; bases not matched to a gene: 11. This CDR3 is 17 amino acids long. From germline, CDR1 is MRHNA and CDR2 SNTAGT. The CDR3 bases are TGTGCCAGCAGTCCCCTTGATAGCGGGAGTGGCCAAGAGACCCAGTACTTC. Its protein product is CASSPLDSGSGQETQYF.

The chain is built from TRBV11-2 and TRBJ2-7; D is unclear. The CDR3 length is 11 residues. The germline gives CDR1 SGHAT, CDR2 FQNNGV. Between the trimmed V and J ends, which lost 4 bases and 0 bases, there was a span of 1 base. The DNA of the CDR3 is TGTGCCAGCAGCTACTCCTACGAGCAGTACTTC. This encodes CASSYSYEQYF. The full variable domain, its missing parts supplied by reference TRBV11-2 and TRBJ2-7, is EAGVAQSPRYKIIEKRQSVAFWCNPISGHATLYWYQQILGQGPKLLIQFQNNGVVDDSQLPKDRFSAERLKGVDSTLKIQPAKLEDSAVYLCASSYSYEQYFGPGTRLTVT.

The V gene is TRBV6-1, the J gene TRBJ2-5; D is possibly TRBD1 (5 bases). The end of the DNA is better explained by TRBJ2-7, so the J call may be wrong. The germline V gene encodes CDR1 MNHNS and CDR2 SASEGT. This CDR3 has 13 residues. The CDR3 sequence is CASSVGRVYEQYF. The CDR3 DNA reads as TGTGCCAGCAGTGTTGGCAGGGTCTACGAGCAGTACTTC.

In this sample, this clonotype turned up a few times. The chain couples TRBV20-1 to TRBJ1-2, with D possibly being TRBD1 (5 bases). V was shortened by 1 base and J by 8 bases, with 17 bases between the two germline ends. Germline V gene data show CDR1 as DFQATT and CDR2 as SNEGSKA (reference sequence). The CDR3 is made up of 14 amino acids. The CDR3 nucleotides read TGCAGTGCTAGAGTTGGGGGAAATATTGACGGCTACACCTTC. Its translation is CSARVGGNIDGYTF.

This clonotype is labeled medium-sized. This chain connects TRBV6-1 to TRBJ2-5, with a tentative D call TRBD2 (6 bases). The V and J ends lost 0 bases and 0 bases respectively, with 20 bases between them. From germline, CDR1 is MNHNS and CDR2 SASEGT. CDR3 size: 19 residues. CDR3 bases: TGTGCCAGCAGTGAAGCCGGCGGCTCGGGACTTATAGACCAAGAGACCCAGTACTTC. Translated, it gives CASSEAGGSGLIDQETQYF.

This clonotype was recorded many times. The V call is TRBV27, the J call TRBJ2-3; D tentatively fits TRBD1 or TRBD2 (5 bases each). Per germline, CDR1 MNHEY and CDR2 SMNVEV (reference sequence). Between the trimmed V and J ends, which lost 3 bases and 2 bases, there was a span of 6 bases. The CDR3 is 13 residues long. The CDR3 DNA reads TGTGCCAGCAGTTTGGGGGACACAGATACGCAGTATTTT. This sequence encodes CASSLGDTDTQYF.

The J gene is TRBJ2-1, the V gene TRBV10-3, with a weak D call TRBD1 (7 bases). Germline V CDR1 and CDR2: ENHRY, SYGVKD. Between the trimmed V and J ends, which lost 3 bases and 5 bases, there was a span of 17 bases. The CDR3 length is 16 residues. The CDR3 bases are TGTGCCATCAGTGATGTTGGCAGGGGGGCGGACAATGAGCAGTTCTTC. Translated, it gives CAISDVGRGADNEQFF.

The chain couples TRBV12-3 or TRBV12-4 to TRBJ2-3; no clear D. This CDR3 comprises 11 residues. Trimming took off 3 bases at V and 7 bases at J, with 5 bases between the two ends. The CDR3 reads CASSLLNTQYF. As DNA, the CDR3 is TGTGCCAGCAGTTTGTTGAATACGCAGTATTTT.

On this clonotype itself: The junction shows a germline mismatch at one end, possibly a read error. The chain is built from TRBV10-2 and TRBJ2-4; no definite D call. The germline CDR1 and CDR2 sequences are WSHSY and SAAADI. This CDR3 has 16 residues. CDR3 loop: CASSAAGLRGTNTQYF. Written as DNA, the CDR3 is TGCGCCAGCAGTGCAGCCGGGCTGCGAGGCACAAACACGCAGTACTTT.

This chain joins TRBV27 and TRBJ2-4, with TRBD2 as a possible D gene (6 bases). Trimming removed 9 bases at V and 12 bases at J, with 21 bases between. Germline V gene lookup returns CDR1 MNHEY and CDR2 SMNVEV (reference sequence). There are 13 residues in the CDR3. CDR3 loop: CARGRGARDTQYF. The DNA of the CDR3 is TGTGCCAGGGGGCGGGGAGCCAGAGACACTCAGTACTTC.

A few counts support this clonotype. V usage is TRBV25-1 and J usage is TRBJ1-2; no clear D gene. The CDR3 covers 15 residues. Germline assignment: CDR1 MGHDK and CDR2 SYGVNS. Trimming took off 3 bases at V and 0 bases at J, with 11 bases between the two ends. The CDR3 DNA is TGTGCCAGCAGTGACTACGGAGCATCTAACTATGGCTACACCTTC. It encodes CASSDYGASNYGYTF.